These 32 T cell receptor beta chains came from one sample sequenced in a study of neurological immune-mediated disorders. MiXCR, applied by TCRdb to the 5' RACE reads, yields one record per CDR3 protein. The sample lists approximately 130,000 distinct CDR3 sequences; 3.2% were seen once. The sequenced material came from PBMCs. The receptors originated from a woman aged 25 to 45 with multiple sclerosis.

This clonotype has ten or more counts. The J gene is TRBJ1-5, the V gene TRBV6-5, with TRBD1 as a possible D gene (5 bases). The V gene's germline CDR1 is MNHEY and CDR2 SVGAGI. V gave up 2 bases and J gave up 4 bases, with 15 bases separating them. CDR3 length: 16 residues. The CDR3 sequence is CASSYRGIGLNQPQHF. CDR3 coding DNA: TGTGCCAGCAGTTACAGGGGAATTGGACTTAATCAGCCCCAGCATTTT.

This clonotype was recorded many times. The V gene is TRBV5-1, the J gene TRBJ2-4; the D call may be TRBD1 or TRBD2 (5 bases each). Trimming took 6 bases from V and 1 from J, leaving 11 bases between them. Germline V gene sequence: CDR1 SGHRS, CDR2 YFSETQ. The CDR3 contains 14 residues. CDR3 amino acids: CASTLGDAKNIQYF. The CDR3 coding sequence is TGCGCCAGCACCCTGGGGGACGCCAAAAACATTCAGTACTTC.

This clonotype has ten or more counts. The chain has TRBV7-2 and TRBJ1-1; the D gene is possibly TRBD1 (5 bases). CDR1 SGHTA and CDR2 FQGNSA come from the germline V gene. The V and J ends lost 3 bases and 8 bases respectively, with 22 bases between them. The CDR3 runs to 16 residues. The CDR3 region is CASSFHFVDRDEEAFF. DNA for the CDR3: TGTGCCAGCAGCTTCCATTTCGTAGACAGAGATGAAGAAGCTTTCTTT.

This clonotype was detected many times. At one end, the junction sequence differs from germline, possibly due to a read error. CDR3 in DNA: TGTGCCAGCAGTGTAGACAGCTCTGATGGCTACACCTTC. Residues: CASSVDSSDGYTF. The V and J genes are TRBV9 and TRBJ1-2, with a weak D call TRBD1 (5 bases). Germline CDR1 reads SGDLS; CDR2 reads YYNGEE. The CDR3 loop spans 13 amino acids.

This clonotype was counted at least ten times. The chain carries TRBV20-1 and TRBJ1-1, with a tentative D call TRBD1 (5 bases). The V and J ends lost 5 bases and 11 bases respectively, with 12 bases between them. The CDR3 totals 10 residues. The germline V gene encodes CDR1 DFQATT and CDR2 SNEGSKA (reference sequence). CDR3: CSAFQGRAFF. The CDR3 region has the DNA TGCAGTGCTTTCCAGGGTCGGGCTTTCTTT.

This clonotype was observed many times. J is TRBJ2-1 and V is TRBV20-1; TRBD1 is a possible D gene (6 bases). Between the trimmed V and J ends, which lost 1 base and 4 bases, there was a span of 11 bases. The germline V gene encodes CDR1 DFQATT and CDR2 SNEGSKA (reference sequence). The CDR3 length is 14 residues. The chain's CDR3 is CSARAQGSYNEQFF. Here the CDR3 DNA reads TGCAGTGCTAGAGCTCAGGGGTCGTACAATGAGCAGTTCTTC.

At least ten counts were recorded for this clonotype. This chain connects TRBV29-1 to TRBJ1-2; D gene uncertain. Per germline, CDR1 SQVTM and CDR2 ANQGSEA. The CDR3 is 15 residues long. Trimming stripped 3 bases from V and 0 bases from J, with 14 bases between. The CDR3, as DNA: TGCAGCGTTGATAGGGCGCGCCTGTCTAACTATGGCTACACCTTC. Protein: CSVDRARLSNYGYTF.

Many counts were recorded for this clonotype. This sequence joins TRBV7-9 and TRBJ1-1; D is ambiguous. Germline CDR1 reads SEHNR; CDR2 reads FQNEAQ (reference sequence). V lost 2 bases to trimming and J lost 1 base, with 11 bases between them. The CDR3 is 15 amino acids. CDR3 in DNA: TGTGCCAGCAGCTTATCCGGGCGGGCGAACACTGAAGCTTTCTTT. Residues: CASSLSGRANTEAFF.

This clonotype was seen repeatedly, ten times or more. The chain carries TRBV20-1 and TRBJ2-3; TRBD2 might be the D (5 bases). CDR1 is DFQATT and CDR2 is SNEGSKA in the germline V gene (reference sequence). V was clipped by 3 bases and J by 6 bases, with 25 bases between them. The CDR3 is 17 residues long. CDR3 sequence: CSASPTDSRVGWDTQYF. CDR3 nucleotides: TGCAGTGCTAGCCCCACGGACTCGCGGGTTGGCTGGGATACGCAGTATTTT.

This clonotype was observed many times. The rearrangement links TRBV10-1 to TRBJ2-3; D call uncertain. The CDR3 spans 13 residues. Between the trimmed V and J ends, which lost 4 bases and 3 bases, there was a span of 8 bases. Germline V gives CDR1 WNHNN, CDR2 SYGVQD (reference sequence). The CDR3 nucleotides read TGCGCCAGCAGTGCATTAGGTACAGATACGCAGTATTTT. The encoded protein is CASSALGTDTQYF.

The table lists this clonotype with many counts. The chain couples TRBV6-2 or TRBV6-3 to TRBJ2-7, with D tentatively TRBD2 (5 bases). The V end lost 4 bases, the J end lost 7 bases, and 14 bases lay between the germline ends. Looked up from germline, CDR1 is MNHEY and CDR2 is SVGEGT. CDR3 length: 13 amino acids. The CDR3 loop reads CASSSSRTGEQYF. Here the CDR3 DNA reads TGTGCCAGCAGTTCCTCTCGGACGGGAGAGCAGTACTTC.

This clonotype was found many times. The chain has TRBV5-1 and TRBJ1-1; perhaps TRBD1 as D (5 bases). This CDR3 spans 13 amino acids. Germline loops: CDR1 SGHRS, CDR2 YFSETQ. The ends were cut back, 10 bases at V and 0 bases at J, with 13 bases in the middle. In DNA form, the CDR3 reads TGCGCCGGCCGACGGGGGATGAACACTGAAGCTTTCTTT. Translating it yields CAGRRGMNTEAFF.

The sample holds many counts of this clonotype. The chain uses TRBV20-1 and TRBJ1-4; the D gene is possibly TRBD1 (5 bases). Trimming stripped 5 bases from V and 8 bases from J, with 24 bases between. The CDR3 extends over 16 amino acids. Germline values: CDR1 DFQATT, CDR2 SNEGSKA (reference sequence). The CDR3 sequence: CSAVPPGRGVNEKLFF. The CDR3 DNA reads as TGCAGTGCTGTCCCCCCGGGGAGAGGGGTTAACGAAAAACTGTTTTTT.

The sample holds many counts of this clonotype. The chain's CDR3 is CSAVGPQREAFF. CDR3 coding DNA: TGCAGTGCCGTGGGCCCACAAAGGGAAGCTTTCTTT. V is TRBV20-1 and J is TRBJ1-1; D is unresolved. The CDR3 is 12 residues long. The V and J ends lost 6 bases and 8 bases respectively, with 16 bases between them. Germline CDR1 reads DFQATT; CDR2 reads SNEGSKA (reference sequence).

This clonotype was seen repeatedly, ten times or more. The chain joins TRBV20-1 to TRBJ1-2; D ambiguous. Germline lookup yields CDR1 DFQATT and CDR2 SNEGSKA (reference sequence). The CDR3 runs to 12 residues. V lost 1 base to trimming and J lost 8 bases, with 11 bases between them. DNA for the CDR3: TGCAGTGCTAGAGTGCAGGCGAGCGGCTACACCTTC. Translated: CSARVQASGYTF.

With respect to this clonotype: A much larger clone lies one base from this, so it may be a read error. V and J are TRBV10-3 and TRBJ1-1; D is uncertain. Germline V gene sequence: CDR1 ENHRY, CDR2 SYGVKD. The CDR3 contains 12 residues. The CDR3 here is CDISGSKTEAFF. The CDR3 DNA sequence: TGTGACATCAGTGGCAGCAAAACTGAAGCTTTCTTT.

This clonotype was counted many times. This chain joins TRBV12-3 or TRBV12-4 and TRBJ1-2; a possible D gene is TRBD1 (5 bases). The CDR3 contains 13 residues. V lost 5 bases, J lost 7 bases, and 14 bases lay in between. CDR3 in amino acids: CASSTNGGTGYTF. The CDR3 region has the DNA TGTGCCAGCAGTACCAACGGAGGGACTGGCTACACCTTC.

This clonotype was detected only a few times. V usage is TRBV2 and J usage is TRBJ1-1; D perhaps matches TRBD1 (6 bases). Trimming pared 6 bases from V and 1 base from J, leaving 15 bases between. Germline V gene sequence: CDR1 SNHLY, CDR2 FYNNEI. The CDR3 consists of 15 residues. The CDR3, as DNA: TGTGCCAGCAGGGACCCGGGGGGGGCGAACACTGAAGCTTTCTTT. Its translation is CASRDPGGANTEAFF.

This clonotype has a count of ten or more. This chain connects TRBV4-1 to TRBJ2-2; TRBD1 is a possible D gene (6 bases). From germline, CDR1 is MGHRA and CDR2 YSYEKL. The V end was cut by 3 bases, the J end by 4 bases, with 15 bases between. This CDR3 comprises 16 residues. The CDR3, as DNA: TGCGCCAGCAGCCATTTGGTAAACAGGGCCACCGGGGAGCTGTTTTTT. Translated, it gives CASSHLVNRATGELFF.

This clonotype was found many times. The V gene is TRBV12-3 or TRBV12-4, the J gene TRBJ1-6; tentative D call: TRBD1 (6 bases). V shed 3 bases and J shed 6 bases, with 9 bases lying between them. This CDR3 has 14 amino acids. The CDR3 nucleotides read TGTGCCAGCAGTTTGGGGGGCACTAATTCACCCCTCCACTTT. Its protein is CASSLGGTNSPLHF.

This clonotype was observed at least ten times. J is TRBJ2-7 and V is TRBV12-3 or TRBV12-4; weak D call: TRBD1 (6 bases). The CDR3 length is 15 residues. Trimming cost V 4 bases and J 0 bases, with 13 bases left between them. Here the CDR3 DNA reads TGTGCCAGCAGTTCCCGGGACATAAACTCCTACGAGCAGTACTTC. Its protein product is CASSSRDINSYEQYF.

The chain links TRBV3-1 to TRBJ2-5; no reliable D call. The CDR3 is 13 amino acids. Germline-derived CDR1 and CDR2 are LGHDT and YNNKEL (reference sequence). V dropped 1 base and J dropped 3 bases, with 6 bases sitting between them. The CDR3 protein is CASSQGAEETQYF. DNA for the CDR3: TGTGCCAGCAGCCAAGGGGCGGAAGAGACCCAGTACTTC.

Ten or more counts support this clonotype. The chain recombines TRBV3-1 with TRBJ2-3; D tentatively fits TRBD1 or TRBD2 (5 bases each). The length of the CDR3 is 15 residues. The ends were cut back, 4 bases at V and 6 bases at J, with 17 bases in the middle. Looked up from germline, CDR1 is LGHDT and CDR2 is YNNKEL (reference sequence). The CDR3 protein is CASSPTSMRGDTQYF. In DNA, the CDR3 is TGTGCCAGCAGCCCCACAAGTATGAGGGGTGATACGCAGTATTTT.

This clonotype was seen many times. The chain has TRBV29-1 and TRBJ2-1, with TRBD1 as a possible D gene (6 bases). The CDR3 has 12 residues. Germline-derived CDR1 and CDR2 are SQVTM and ANQGSEA. Trimming removed 5 bases at V and 8 bases at J, with 13 bases between. CDR3 nucleotides: TGCAGCGTTTCAGGGGCTATCGATGAGCAGTTCTTC. This encodes CSVSGAIDEQFF.

This clonotype has at least ten counts. This rearrangement joins TRBV5-1 to TRBJ2-1, with a weak D call TRBD1 (6 bases). This CDR3 has 15 amino acids. The V gene's germline CDR1 is SGHRS and CDR2 YFSETQ. V dropped 1 base and J dropped 2 bases, with 10 bases sitting between them. The CDR3 spells CASSLSGVPYNEQFF. The CDR3 region has the DNA TGCGCCAGCAGCTTGTCAGGGGTCCCCTACAATGAGCAGTTCTTC.

This clonotype was counted ten times or more. The V and J genes are TRBV5-5 and TRBJ2-6; no firm D call. V lost 4 bases, J lost 0 bases, and 8 bases lay in between. This CDR3 has 15 residues. Germline lookup yields CDR1 SGHKS and CDR2 YYEKEE (reference sequence). CDR3 amino acids: CASSRQLSGANVLTF. Written as DNA, the CDR3 is TGTGCCAGCAGCCGACAACTCTCTGGGGCCAACGTCCTGACTTTC.

This clonotype was counted a few times. This chain links TRBV7-2 with TRBJ2-5; D could derive from TRBD1 or TRBD2 (5 bases each). The V gene lost 4 bases and the J gene lost 4 bases, with 10 bases spanning the gap. This CDR3 comprises 13 residues. The germline V gene has CDR1 SGHTA and CDR2 FQGNSA. This chain's CDR3 is CASSWDLAETQYF. The CDR3 DNA is TGTGCCAGCAGCTGGGACCTCGCAGAGACCCAGTACTTC.

This clonotype was detected many times. The chain joins TRBV12-3 or TRBV12-4 to TRBJ1-6; D remains ambiguous. V dropped 6 bases and J dropped 9 bases, with 15 bases sitting between them. The CDR3 covers 14 residues. CDR3 DNA: TGTGCCAGCAGCCCCTCGCAGGCTCGTTCACCCCTCCACTTT. The encoded protein is CASSPSQARSPLHF.

In this sample, this clonotype turned up many times. J is TRBJ1-4 and V is TRBV5-1; maybe TRBD1 (5 bases). CDR1 is SGHRS, CDR2 YFSETQ, per germline. V lost 0 bases, J lost 0 bases, and 6 bases lay in between. The CDR3 contains 15 residues. In DNA form, the CDR3 reads TGCGCCAGCAGCTTGGGGGACGCAACTAATGAAAAACTGTTTTTT. Its protein is CASSLGDATNEKLFF.

This clonotype was found many times. The chain couples TRBV5-1 to TRBJ2-7; 8 bases match TRBD1. V was pared by 0 bases and J by 2 bases, with 4 bases of the junction left unmatched. This CDR3 contains 15 residues. In germline, CDR1 is SGHRS, CDR2 YFSETQ. The CDR3 protein is CASSLAGTGPYEQYF. DNA of the CDR3: TGCGCCAGCAGCTTGGCCGGGACAGGTCCCTACGAGCAGTACTTC.

As to this clonotype: Possible read error: a much larger clone is one base away. The rearrangement links TRBV12-3 or TRBV12-4 to TRBJ2-3; TRBD2 matches at 9 bases. This CDR3 has 15 amino acids. V shed 4 bases, J shed 5 bases, and the junction held 7 bases outside the gene matches. CDR3 DNA: TGTGCCAGCAGTTCGGCTAGCGGGATAAAAGATACGCAGTATTTT. It yields the protein CASSSASGIKDTQYF.

Ten or more counts support this clonotype. The chain has TRBV7-6 and TRBJ1-5; 7 nucleotides align to TRBD1. With 5 bases clipped from V and 2 bases from J, the junction kept 3 bases outside the gene matches. CDR3 length: 14 residues. Germline-derived CDR1 and CDR2 are SGHVS and FNYEAQ. The CDR3 here is CASSRDSGNQPQHF. In DNA form, the CDR3 reads TGTGCCAGCAGCCGGGACAGCGGCAATCAGCCCCAGCATTTT.